These 3 T cell receptor beta chains share one sample of origin, sequenced in a study of cytomegalovirus exposure and HLA in healthy donors. PCR was performed using 60 Vbeta and 13 Jbeta primers. Clones were read by immunoSEQ multiplex PCR, and TCRdb kept only the in-frame ones, dropping some. The listing records 70,000 to 100,000 clones. The specimen sequenced was PBMCs. The receptors were sampled from a girl aged 5-17 years in good health and CMV-seropositive.

The CDR3 nucleotides are TGTGCCAGCAGCTTTGGACTAGCGGGGGAGGGGGATACGCAGTATTTT. It translates to CASSFGLAGEGDTQYF. The genes are TRBV11-2 and TRBJ2-3; 13 bases are a match to TRBD2. V lost 3 bases, J lost 6 bases, and 6 bases stayed unmatched. The CDR3 covers 16 residues. The V gene's germline CDR1 is SGHAT and CDR2 FQNNGV.

V and J are TRBV29-1 and TRBJ1-1, with D possibly being TRBD1 (6 bases). V gave up 5 bases and J gave up 1 base, with 11 bases separating them. This CDR3 spans 13 amino acids. The germline V gene has CDR1 SQVTM and CDR2 ANQGSEA. The CDR3 DNA follows: TGCAGCGTTACTCGGACAGAGAACACTGAAGCTTTCTTT. As protein: CSVTRTENTEAFF.

The chain links TRBV29-1 to TRBJ1-2, with 7 positions matching TRBD1. Germline CDR1 and CDR2: SQVTM and ANQGSEA. The CDR3 has 13 residues. V was clipped by 2 bases and J by 3 bases; unmatched bases: 3. The CDR3 loop is CSVERQGDYGYTF. The CDR3 nucleotides are TGCAGCGTTGAACGACAGGGCGACTATGGCTACACCTTC.